This TCR beta chain was sequenced during a study of metastatic and nonmetastatic thyroid tumors. As for the study in general: Peripheral blood and tumor or nodule samples from malignant and benign thyroid patients were compared. Study-wide results and limits: It was reported that TCR beta diversity was significantly higher in malignant thyroid tumors than benign nodules, in blood and tumor.

TCRdb re-called the PCR reads via MiXCR. The data hold more than 20,000 clones, with over 25% observed a single time. As regards this clone: What it recognizes is unknown.

The length of the CDR3 is 15 residues. Germline V gene sequence: CDR1 LNHDA, CDR2 SQIVND (reference sequence). J lost 7 bases, V lost 7 bases, and 10 bases had no gene match. Thyroid surgery was performed in patients who had received no treatment beforehand. This TCR was recovered from a female donor with papillary thyroid cancer or a benign thyroid nodule (not recorded which). Some clones in this sample may be carry-over from other donors' samples. The V call is TRBV19, the J call TRBJ2-1; 10 bases align to TRBD2. Specimen: tumor tissue. The CDR3 DNA follows: TGTGCCAGTATCCCGACTAGCGGGTGGGTGAATGAGCAGTTCTTC. Protein sequence: CASIPTSGWVNEQFF.